One sample yielded the 16 T cell receptor beta chains listed below, sequenced in a study of OX40 agonist ivuxolimab in advanced cancers. The assay was immunoSEQ multiplex PCR, and TCRdb's table has in-frame clones only and misses some. The data contain 100,000 or so clones, roughly 94% of them seen just once; the ten biggest clones take up around 0.17%. The sequencing here drew on CD4+ or CD8+ T cells sorted from blood, taken in a trial of the OX40 agonist ivuxolimab. These receptors originate from an adult with an advanced solid tumor such as melanoma, head and neck, liver or kidney cancer.

The chain links TRBV4-3 to TRBJ2-1; D call uncertain. Germline V gene data show CDR1 as LGHNA and CDR2 as YSLEER. CDR3 length: 14 residues. The V gene lost 0 bases and the J gene lost 6 bases, with 9 bases spanning the gap. The CDR3 region is CASSQDLNSNEQFF. CDR3 coding DNA: TGCGCCAGCAGCCAAGATCTGAACTCCAATGAGCAGTTCTTC.

This clone was recorded only once. The rearrangement links TRBV28 to TRBJ2-7; possible D gene TRBD1, 5 bases. CDR1 MDHEN and CDR2 SYDVKM come from the germline V gene. The CDR3 consists of 15 residues. Trimming pared 6 bases from V and 0 bases from J, leaving 15 bases between. The CDR3 DNA reads TGTGCCAGCAGCTTCCAGGGAATCGGCTCCTACGAGCAGTACTTC. Protein product: CASSFQGIGSYEQYF.

The rearrangement uses TRBV11-1 and TRBJ2-2; no definite D call. V lost 2 bases and J lost 0, with 7 bases in between. Germline loops: CDR1 SGHAT, CDR2 FQDESV (reference sequence). The CDR3 has 15 amino acids. The CDR3 nucleotides are TGTGCCAGCAGCTTATTGTATGCGAACACCGGGGAGCTGTTTTTT. It codes for CASSLLYANTGELFF.

The chain couples TRBV19 to TRBJ2-1; D remains ambiguous. The length of the CDR3 is 15 residues. Trimming cost V 3 bases and J 9 bases, with 18 bases left between them. Germline V gene sequence: CDR1 LNHDA, CDR2 SQIVND (reference sequence). The CDR3 sequence is CASSIRFPDIGEQFF. CDR3 nucleotide sequence: TGTGCCAGTAGTATTAGGTTTCCCGACATTGGTGAGCAGTTCTTC.

The V and J genes are TRBV9 and TRBJ2-2; 11 nucleotides match TRBD2. The CDR3 is 18 residues long. Germline V gene lookup returns CDR1 SGDLS and CDR2 YYNGEE. V lost 4 bases and J lost 7; bases outside the gene matches: 15. The CDR3 nucleotides read TGTGCCAGCAGCCCCCGCGGGGTAGCGGGAGGGCCGGACGGGGAGCTGTTTTTT. Translation gives CASSPRGVAGGPDGELFF.

The gene calls are TRBV27 and TRBJ1-1, with 7 bases that match TRBD1. Germline V gene sequence: CDR1 MNHEY, CDR2 SMNVEV (reference sequence). With V trimmed by 7 bases and J by 1 base, 12 bases remained unmatched. The CDR3 has 16 amino acids. CDR3: CASTKGGWYPNTEAFF. Written as DNA, the CDR3 is TGTGCCAGCACCAAAGGGGGCTGGTACCCGAACACTGAAGCTTTCTTT.

The V gene is TRBV11-2, the J gene TRBJ2-2; TRBD2 matches at 13 bases. This CDR3 contains 18 residues. J gave up 1 base and V 4 bases, and 6 bases lay outside the gene matches. Germline-derived CDR1 and CDR2 are SGHAT and FQNNGV. DNA of the CDR3: TGTGCCAGCAGCTCGCGGACTAGCGGGAGCATGAACACCGGGGAGCTGTTTTTT. Translated: CASSSRTSGSMNTGELFF.

V usage is TRBV9 and J usage is TRBJ2-1; unclear D gene. V was cut by 0 bases and J by 10 bases, with 11 bases left in between. CDR3 length: 13 residues. CDR1 is SGDLS and CDR2 is YYNGEE in the germline V gene. The CDR3: CASSVVGSLEQFF. In DNA, the CDR3 is TGTGCCAGCAGCGTAGTCGGTAGCTTAGAGCAGTTCTTC. Together with reference TRBV9 and TRBJ2-1, the CDR3 gives the full variable domain: DSGVTQTPKHLITATGQRVTLRCSPRSGDLSVYWYQQSLDQGLQFLIQYYNGEERAKGNILERFSAQQFPDLHSELNLSSLELGDSALYFCASSVVGSLEQFFGPGTRLTVL.

The rearrangement joins TRBV9 to TRBJ2-7; D is undetermined. The CDR3 length is 13 residues. Germline values: CDR1 SGDLS, CDR2 YYNGEE. Trimming cost V 4 bases and J 2 bases, with 10 bases left between them. The CDR3 protein is CASSPSSTYEQYF. The DNA for the CDR3 is TGTGCCAGCAGCCCCAGCAGCACCTACGAGCAGTACTTC.

V is TRBV5-8 and J is TRBJ2-3; D is uncertain. Germline CDR1 reads SGHTS; CDR2 reads YDEGEE. V lost 4 bases to trimming and J lost 0 bases, with 9 bases between them. The CDR3 length is 14 residues. The CDR3 region is CASSPWRSTDTQYF. The CDR3 DNA sequence: TGTGCCAGCAGCCCGTGGCGGAGCACAGATACGCAGTATTTT.

V gene TRBV28 combines with J gene TRBJ2-7, with no clear D. The CDR3 has 11 residues. Between the trimmed V and J ends, which lost 8 bases and 4 bases, there was a span of 9 bases. Germline assignment: CDR1 MDHEN and CDR2 SYDVKM. The CDR3 here is CASGRNYEQYF. In nucleotides, the CDR3 is TGTGCCAGCGGCAGGAATTACGAGCAGTACTTC. The entire variable domain, with the rest obtained from reference TRBV28 and TRBJ2-7, is as follows: DVKVTQSSRYLVKRTGEKVFLECVQDMDHENMFWYRQDPGLGLRLIYFSYDVKMKEKGDIPEGYSVSREKKERFSLILESASTNQTSMYLCASGRNYEQYFGPGTRLTVT.

The V gene is TRBV11-2, the J gene TRBJ2-3; 9 nucleotides align to TRBD1. CDR1 SGHAT and CDR2 FQNNGV come from the germline V gene. CDR3 size: 16 residues. J was trimmed by 4 bases and V by 1 base; bases with no gene match: 6. For the CDR3, the DNA is TGTGCCAGCAGCTTAGGTGGGACAGGGAGGGCAGATACGCAGTATTTT. Translation gives CASSLGGTGRADTQYF.

This sequence joins TRBV5-8 and TRBJ2-5; D possibly corresponds to TRBD1 (5 bases). The CDR3 length is 15 residues. V was trimmed by 2 bases and J by 3 bases, leaving 14 bases between them. Germline-derived CDR1 and CDR2 are SGHTS and YDEGEE. CDR3 amino acids: CASSFVRDRKETQYF. CDR3 in DNA: TGTGCCAGCAGCTTTGTCAGGGATCGGAAAGAGACCCAGTACTTC.

This chain joins TRBV2 and TRBJ2-1; tentative D call: TRBD2 (6 bases). V lost 8 bases, J lost 3 bases, and 14 bases lay in between. The germline V gene encodes CDR1 SNHLY and CDR2 FYNNEI. The length of the CDR3 is 14 residues. The chain's CDR3 is CASSSATIYNEQFF. The DNA of the CDR3 is TGTGCCAGCTCTAGCGCGACCATCTACAATGAGCAGTTCTTC.

The chain has TRBV6-1 and TRBJ1-4, with 7 bases fitting TRBD1. The trim removed 5 bases at V and 3 bases at J, leaving 3 bases unmatched. This CDR3 has 14 residues. Germline V CDR1 and CDR2: MNHNS, SASEGT. CDR3 sequence: CASSKGAANEKLFF. As DNA, the CDR3 is TGTGCCAGCAGTAAGGGGGCTGCTAATGAAAAACTGTTTTTT.

The table lists this clone with a count of one. The chain uses TRBV30 and TRBJ2-4; perhaps TRBD2 as D (6 bases). The germline gives CDR1 GTSNPN, CDR2 SVGIG (reference sequence). This CDR3 spans 14 amino acids. Trimming cost V 2 bases and J 10 bases, with 18 bases left between them. CDR3 amino acids: CAWSPPGPAGIQYF. The DNA of the CDR3 is TGTGCCTGGAGTCCGCCGGGGCCGGCGGGGATTCAGTACTTC.